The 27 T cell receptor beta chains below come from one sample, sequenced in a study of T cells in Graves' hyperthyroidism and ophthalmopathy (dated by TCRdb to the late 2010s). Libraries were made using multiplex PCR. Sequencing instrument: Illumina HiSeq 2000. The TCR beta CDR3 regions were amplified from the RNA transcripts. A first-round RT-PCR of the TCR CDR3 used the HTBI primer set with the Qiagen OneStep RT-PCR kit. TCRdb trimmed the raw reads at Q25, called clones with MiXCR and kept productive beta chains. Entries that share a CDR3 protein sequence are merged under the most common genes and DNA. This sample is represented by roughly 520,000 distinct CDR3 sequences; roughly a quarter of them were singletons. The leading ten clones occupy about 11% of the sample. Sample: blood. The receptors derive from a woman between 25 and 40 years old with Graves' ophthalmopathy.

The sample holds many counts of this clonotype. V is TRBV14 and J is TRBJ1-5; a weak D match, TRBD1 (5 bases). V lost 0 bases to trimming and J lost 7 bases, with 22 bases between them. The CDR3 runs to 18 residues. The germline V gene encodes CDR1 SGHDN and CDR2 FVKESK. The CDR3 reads CASSQENFAGTLRQPQHF. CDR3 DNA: TGTGCCAGCAGCCAAGAAAATTTTGCGGGGACCCTAAGGCAGCCCCAGCATTTT.

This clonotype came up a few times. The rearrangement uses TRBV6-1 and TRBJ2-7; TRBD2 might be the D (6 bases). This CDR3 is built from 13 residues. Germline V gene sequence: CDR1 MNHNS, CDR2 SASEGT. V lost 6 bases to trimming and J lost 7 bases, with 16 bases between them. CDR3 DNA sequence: TGTGCCAGCAGGCGGGACGGCACTCGGGAGCAGTACTTC. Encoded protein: CASRRDGTREQYF.

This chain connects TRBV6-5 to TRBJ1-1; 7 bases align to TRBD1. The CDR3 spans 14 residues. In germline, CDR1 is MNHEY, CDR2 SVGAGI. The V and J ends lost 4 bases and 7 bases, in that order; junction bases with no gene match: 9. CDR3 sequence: CASSSQQGLGEAFF. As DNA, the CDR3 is TGTGCCAGCAGTTCCCAACAGGGGCTGGGTGAAGCTTTCTTT.

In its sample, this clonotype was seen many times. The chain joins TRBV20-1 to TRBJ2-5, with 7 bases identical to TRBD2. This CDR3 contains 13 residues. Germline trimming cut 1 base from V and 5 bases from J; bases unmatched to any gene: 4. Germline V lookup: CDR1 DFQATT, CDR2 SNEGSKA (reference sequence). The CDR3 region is CSARGGSGETQYF. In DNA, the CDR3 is TGCAGTGCTAGAGGGGGTAGCGGGGAGACCCAGTACTTC.

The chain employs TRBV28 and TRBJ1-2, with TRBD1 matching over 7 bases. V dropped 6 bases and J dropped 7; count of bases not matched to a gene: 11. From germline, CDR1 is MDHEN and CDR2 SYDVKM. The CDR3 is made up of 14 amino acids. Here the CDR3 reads CASSHGQGVRGYTF. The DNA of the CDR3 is TGTGCCAGCAGCCACGGCCAGGGGGTTCGTGGCTACACCTTC.

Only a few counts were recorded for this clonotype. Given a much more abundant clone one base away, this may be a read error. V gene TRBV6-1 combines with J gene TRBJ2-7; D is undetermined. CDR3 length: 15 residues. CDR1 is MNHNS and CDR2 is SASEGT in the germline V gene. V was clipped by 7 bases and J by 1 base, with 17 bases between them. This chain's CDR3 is CASTSHSGPSYEQYF. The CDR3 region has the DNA TGTGCCAGCACCTCCCACTCCGGGCCTTCCTACGAGCAGTACTTC.

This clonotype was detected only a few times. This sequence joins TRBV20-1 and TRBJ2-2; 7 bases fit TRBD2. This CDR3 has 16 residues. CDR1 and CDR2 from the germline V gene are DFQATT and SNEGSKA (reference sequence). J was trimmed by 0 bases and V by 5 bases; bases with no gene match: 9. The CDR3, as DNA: TGCAGTGCTCGACCCAAGGGACTATCGAACACCGGGGAGCTGTTTTTT. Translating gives CSARPKGLSNTGELFF.

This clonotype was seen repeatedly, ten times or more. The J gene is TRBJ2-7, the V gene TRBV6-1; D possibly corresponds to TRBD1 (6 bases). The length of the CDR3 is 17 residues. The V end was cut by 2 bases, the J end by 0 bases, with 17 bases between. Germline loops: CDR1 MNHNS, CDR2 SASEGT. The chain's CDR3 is CASSERAFGTISYEQYF. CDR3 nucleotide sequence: TGTGCCAGCAGTGAAAGGGCTTTCGGGACAATCTCCTACGAGCAGTACTTC.

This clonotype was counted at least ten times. CDR3 in DNA: TGTGCCAGCAGTTACGGGGTGGGGACCGCTAACTATGGCTACACCTTC. Encoded protein: CASSYGVGTANYGYTF. This chain joins TRBV6-5 and TRBJ1-2, with D tentatively TRBD1 (5 bases). The germline V gene has CDR1 MNHEY and CDR2 SVGAGI. The CDR3 is 16 residues long. Trimming took 2 bases from V and 0 from J, leaving 13 bases between them.

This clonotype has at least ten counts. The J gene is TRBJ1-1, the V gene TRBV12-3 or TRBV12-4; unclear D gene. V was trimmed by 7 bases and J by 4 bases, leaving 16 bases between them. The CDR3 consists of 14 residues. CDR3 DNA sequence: TGTGCCAGCATCAGAGGAATTGGATCCACTGAAGCTTTCTTT. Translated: CASIRGIGSTEAFF.

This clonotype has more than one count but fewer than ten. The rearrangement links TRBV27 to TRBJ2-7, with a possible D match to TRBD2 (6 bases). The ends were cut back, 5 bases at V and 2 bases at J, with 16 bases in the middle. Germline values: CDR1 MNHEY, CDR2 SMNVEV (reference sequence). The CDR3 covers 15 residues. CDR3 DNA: TGTGCCAGCAGTGGGCGTAGCGGAGCGCCCTACGAGCAGTACTTC. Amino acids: CASSGRSGAPYEQYF.

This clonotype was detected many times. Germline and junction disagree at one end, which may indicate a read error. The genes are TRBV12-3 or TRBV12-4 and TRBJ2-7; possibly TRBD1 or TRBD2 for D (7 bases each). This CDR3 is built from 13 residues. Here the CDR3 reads CASSPRQGGAIDF. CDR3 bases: TGTGCCAGCAGTCCCCGACAGGGAGGGGCCATTGATTTC.

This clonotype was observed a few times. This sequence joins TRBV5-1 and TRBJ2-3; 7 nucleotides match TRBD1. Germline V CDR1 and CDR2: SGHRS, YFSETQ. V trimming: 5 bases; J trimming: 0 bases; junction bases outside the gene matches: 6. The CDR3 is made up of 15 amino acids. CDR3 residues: CASRAGGSSTDTQYF. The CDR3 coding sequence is TGCGCCAGCAGAGCAGGGGGATCTAGCACAGATACGCAGTATTTT.

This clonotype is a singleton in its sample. DNA of the CDR3: TGTGCCACCAGCAGAGATTTCGGCGTGAACACCGGGGAGCTGTTTTTT. Translation gives CATSRDFGVNTGELFF. The chain couples TRBV15 to TRBJ2-2; D ambiguous. V was shortened by 0 bases and J by 1 base, with 9 bases between the two germline ends. This CDR3 contains 16 residues. Germline-derived CDR1 and CDR2 are LNHNV and YYDKDF (reference sequence).

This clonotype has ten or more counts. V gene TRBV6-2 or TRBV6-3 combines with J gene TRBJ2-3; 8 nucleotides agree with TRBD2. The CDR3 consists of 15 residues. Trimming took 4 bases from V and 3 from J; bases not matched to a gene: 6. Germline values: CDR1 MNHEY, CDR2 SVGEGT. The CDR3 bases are TGTGCCAGCAGTTCAATAAGACTAGCGACAGATACGCAGTATTTT. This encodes CASSSIRLATDTQYF.

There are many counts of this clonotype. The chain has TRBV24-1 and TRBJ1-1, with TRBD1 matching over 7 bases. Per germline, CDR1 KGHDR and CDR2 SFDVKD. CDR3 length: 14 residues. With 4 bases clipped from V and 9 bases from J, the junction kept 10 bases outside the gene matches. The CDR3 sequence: CATSDPGTATKAFF. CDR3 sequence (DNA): TGTGCCACCAGTGACCCCGGGACAGCTACAAAAGCTTTCTTT.

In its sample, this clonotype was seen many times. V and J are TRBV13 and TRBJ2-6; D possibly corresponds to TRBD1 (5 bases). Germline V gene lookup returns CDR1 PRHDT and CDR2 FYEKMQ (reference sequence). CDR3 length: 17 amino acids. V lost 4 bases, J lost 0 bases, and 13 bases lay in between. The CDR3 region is CASSSPGWASGANVLTF. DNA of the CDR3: TGTGCCAGCAGCTCCCCAGGGTGGGCCTCTGGGGCCAACGTCCTGACTTTC. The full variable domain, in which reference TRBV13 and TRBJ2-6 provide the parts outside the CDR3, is AAGVIQSPRHLIKEKRETATLKCYPIPRHDTVYWYQQGPGQDPQFLISFYEKMQSDKGSIPDRFSAQQFSDYHSELNMSSLELGDSALYFCASSSPGWASGANVLTFGAGSRLTVL.

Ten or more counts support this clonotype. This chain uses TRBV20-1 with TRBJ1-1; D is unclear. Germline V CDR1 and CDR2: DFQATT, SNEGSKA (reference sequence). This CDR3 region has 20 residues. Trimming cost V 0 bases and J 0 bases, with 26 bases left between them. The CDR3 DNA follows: TGCAGTGCTAGAGACCCAGACCGCGTTGTTATAAGCTTCATGAACACTGAAGCTTTCTTT. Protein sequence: CSARDPDRVVISFMNTEAFF.

The CDR3 here is CASSLDPQGGQPQHF. CDR3 nucleotides: TGTGCCAGCAGCTTGGACCCACAGGGGGGTCAGCCCCAGCATTTT. The chain links TRBV5-5 to TRBJ1-5; TRBD1 aligns across 8 bases. Per germline, CDR1 SGHKS and CDR2 YYEKEE (reference sequence). V lost 0 bases to trimming and J lost 6 bases; unmatched junction nucleotides: 5. The CDR3 length is 15 residues. Drawing the rest from reference TRBV5-5 and TRBJ1-5, the complete variable domain is DAGVTQSPTHLIKTRGQQVTLRCSPISGHKSVSWYQQVLGQGPQFIFQYYEKEERGRGNFPDRFSARQFPNYSSELNVNALLLGDSALYLCASSLDPQGGQPQHFGDGTRLSIL.

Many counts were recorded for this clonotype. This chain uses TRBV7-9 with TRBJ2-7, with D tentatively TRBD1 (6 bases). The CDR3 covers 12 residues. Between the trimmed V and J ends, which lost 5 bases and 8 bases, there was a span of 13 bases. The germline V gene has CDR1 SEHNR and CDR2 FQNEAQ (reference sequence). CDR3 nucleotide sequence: TGTGCCAGCAGCGAACAGGGTTTCAAGCAGTACTTC. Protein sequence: CASSEQGFKQYF.

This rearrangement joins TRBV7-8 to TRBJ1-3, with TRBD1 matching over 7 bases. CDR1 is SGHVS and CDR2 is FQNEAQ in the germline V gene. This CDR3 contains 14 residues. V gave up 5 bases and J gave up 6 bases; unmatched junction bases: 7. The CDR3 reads CASSLDRVANTIYF. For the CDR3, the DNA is TGTGCCAGCAGCCTTGACAGGGTGGCAAACACCATATATTTT.

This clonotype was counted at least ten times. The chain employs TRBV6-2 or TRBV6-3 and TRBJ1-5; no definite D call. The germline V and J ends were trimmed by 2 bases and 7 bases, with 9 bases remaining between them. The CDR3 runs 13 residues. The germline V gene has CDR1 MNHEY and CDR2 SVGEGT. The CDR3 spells CASSYGEVQPQHF. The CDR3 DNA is TGTGCCAGCAGTTACGGGGAGGTCCAGCCCCAGCATTTT.

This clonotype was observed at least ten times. The CDR3 loop reads CASSTGTSGIGKNIQYF. The CDR3 DNA reads as TGTGCCAGCAGCACCGGGACTAGCGGCATTGGCAAAAACATTCAGTACTTC. The chain has TRBV6-2 or TRBV6-3 and TRBJ2-4, with TRBD2 matching over 11 bases. The CDR3 runs to 17 residues. The V gene end was trimmed by 6 bases and the J gene end by 3 bases; junction bases not matched to a gene: 10. Germline CDR1 MNHEY, CDR2 SVGEGT.

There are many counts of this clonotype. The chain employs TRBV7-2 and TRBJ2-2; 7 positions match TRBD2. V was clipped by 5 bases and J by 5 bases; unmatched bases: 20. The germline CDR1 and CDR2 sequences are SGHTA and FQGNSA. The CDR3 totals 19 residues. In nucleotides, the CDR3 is TGTGCCAGCAGCCGAGCTCCCCCTTTCGTCGGGGGAGGGACCGGGGAGCTGTTTTTT. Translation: CASSRAPPFVGGGTGELFF.

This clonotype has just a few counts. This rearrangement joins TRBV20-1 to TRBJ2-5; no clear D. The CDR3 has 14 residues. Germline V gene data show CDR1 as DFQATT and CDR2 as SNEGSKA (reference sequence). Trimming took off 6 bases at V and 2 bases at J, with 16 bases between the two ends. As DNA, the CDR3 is TGCAGTGCCCTTCTCTCGGTTGCGCAAGAGACCCAGTACTTC. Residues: CSALLSVAQETQYF.

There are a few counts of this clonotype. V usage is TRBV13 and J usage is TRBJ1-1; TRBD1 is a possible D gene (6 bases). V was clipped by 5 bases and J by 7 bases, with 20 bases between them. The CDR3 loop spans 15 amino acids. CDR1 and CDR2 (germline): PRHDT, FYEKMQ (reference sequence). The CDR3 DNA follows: TGTGCCAGCAGCCCTCCAGGGCTGGGGGCAGGTGAAGCTTTCTTT. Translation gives CASSPPGLGAGEAFF.

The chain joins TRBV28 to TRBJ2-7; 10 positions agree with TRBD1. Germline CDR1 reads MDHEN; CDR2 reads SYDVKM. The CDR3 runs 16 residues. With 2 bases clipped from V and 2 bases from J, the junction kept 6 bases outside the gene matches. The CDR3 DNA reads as TGTGCCAGCAGTTTACCCAGACAGGGGGCAGCCTACGAGCAGTACTTC. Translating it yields CASSLPRQGAAYEQYF. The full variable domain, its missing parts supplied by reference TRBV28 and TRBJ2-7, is DVKVTQSSRYLVKRTGEKVFLECVQDMDHENMFWYRQDPGLGLRLIYFSYDVKMKEKGDIPEGYSVSREKKERFSLILESASTNQTSMYLCASSLPRQGAAYEQYFGPGTRLTVT.